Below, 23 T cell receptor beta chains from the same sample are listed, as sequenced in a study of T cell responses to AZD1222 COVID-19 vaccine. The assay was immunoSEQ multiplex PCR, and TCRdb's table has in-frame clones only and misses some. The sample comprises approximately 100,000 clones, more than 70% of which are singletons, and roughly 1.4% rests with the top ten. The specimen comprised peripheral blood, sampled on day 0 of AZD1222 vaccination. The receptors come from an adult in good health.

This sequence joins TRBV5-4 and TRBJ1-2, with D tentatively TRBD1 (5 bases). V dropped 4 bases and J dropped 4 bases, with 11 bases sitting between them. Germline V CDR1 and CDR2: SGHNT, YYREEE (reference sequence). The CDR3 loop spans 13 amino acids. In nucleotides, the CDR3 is TGTGCCAGCAGCACCGGGGGGGGCTATGGCTACACCTTC. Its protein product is CASSTGGGYGYTF.

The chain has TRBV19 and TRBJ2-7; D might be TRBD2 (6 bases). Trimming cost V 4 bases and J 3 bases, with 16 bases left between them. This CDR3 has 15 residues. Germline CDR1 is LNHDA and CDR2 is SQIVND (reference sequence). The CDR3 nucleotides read TGTGCCAGTAGTACCCACACGCGGGGTCTCTACGAGCAGTACTTC. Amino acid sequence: CASSTHTRGLYEQYF.

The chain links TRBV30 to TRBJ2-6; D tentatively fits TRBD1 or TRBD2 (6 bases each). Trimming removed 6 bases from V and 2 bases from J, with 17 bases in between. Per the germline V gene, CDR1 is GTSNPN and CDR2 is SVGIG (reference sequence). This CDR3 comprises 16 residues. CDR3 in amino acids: CACLLVGGPGANVLTF. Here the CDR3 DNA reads TGTGCCTGCTTACTAGTAGGGGGGCCTGGGGCCAACGTCCTGACTTTC.

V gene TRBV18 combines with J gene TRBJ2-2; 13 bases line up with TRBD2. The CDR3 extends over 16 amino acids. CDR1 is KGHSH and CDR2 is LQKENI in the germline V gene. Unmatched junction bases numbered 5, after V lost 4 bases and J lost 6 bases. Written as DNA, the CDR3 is TGTGCCAGCTCACGAGGACTAGCGGGAGTATCCGGGGAGCTGTTTTTT. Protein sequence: CASSRGLAGVSGELFF.

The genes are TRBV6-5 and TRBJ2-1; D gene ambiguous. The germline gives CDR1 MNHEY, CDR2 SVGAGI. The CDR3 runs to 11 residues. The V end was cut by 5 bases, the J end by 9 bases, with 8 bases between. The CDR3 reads CASSPSGEQFF. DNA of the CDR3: TGTGCCAGCAGTCCCTCAGGTGAGCAGTTCTTC.

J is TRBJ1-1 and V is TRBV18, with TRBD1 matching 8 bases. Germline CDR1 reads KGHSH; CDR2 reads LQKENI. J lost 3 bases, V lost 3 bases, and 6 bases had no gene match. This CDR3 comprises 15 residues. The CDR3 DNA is TGTGCCAGCTCACCCGAGACAGGGGAGCACACTGAAGCTTTCTTT. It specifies CASSPETGEHTEAFF.

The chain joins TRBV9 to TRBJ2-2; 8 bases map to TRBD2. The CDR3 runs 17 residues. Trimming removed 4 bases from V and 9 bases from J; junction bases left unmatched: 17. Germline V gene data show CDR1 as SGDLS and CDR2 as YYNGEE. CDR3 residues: CASSPTLAETGVRELFF. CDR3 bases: TGTGCCAGCAGCCCGACACTAGCGGAGACTGGTGTCCGGGAGCTGTTTTTT.

CDR3 sequence: CASSLAGGSYEQYF. The CDR3 DNA follows: TGTGCCAGCAGCTTAGCGGGAGGCTCCTACGAGCAGTACTTC. The V gene is TRBV5-4, the J gene TRBJ2-7, with TRBD2 matching 9 bases. Germline loops: CDR1 SGHNT, CDR2 YYREEE (reference sequence). The V segment lost 2 bases and the J segment 0 bases; nucleotides outside the gene matches: 0. The CDR3 runs 14 residues.

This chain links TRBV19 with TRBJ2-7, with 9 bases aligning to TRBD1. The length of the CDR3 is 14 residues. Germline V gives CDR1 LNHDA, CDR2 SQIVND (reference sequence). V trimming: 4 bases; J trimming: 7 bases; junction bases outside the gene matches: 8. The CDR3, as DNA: TGTGCCAGTAGTACGACAGGGGGTCGTCAAGAGCAGTACTTC. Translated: CASSTTGGRQEQYF.

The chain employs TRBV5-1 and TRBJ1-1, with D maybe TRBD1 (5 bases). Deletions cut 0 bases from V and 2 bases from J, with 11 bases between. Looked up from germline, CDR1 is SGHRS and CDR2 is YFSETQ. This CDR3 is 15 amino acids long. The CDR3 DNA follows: TGCGCCAGCAGCTTGGTATCAGGGACCAACACTGAAGCTTTCTTT. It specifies CASSLVSGTNTEAFF.

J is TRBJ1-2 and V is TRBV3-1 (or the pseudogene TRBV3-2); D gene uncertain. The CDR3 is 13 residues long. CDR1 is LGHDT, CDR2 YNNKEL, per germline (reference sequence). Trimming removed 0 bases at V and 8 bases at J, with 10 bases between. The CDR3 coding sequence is TGTGCCAGCAGCCAAGATATCAGGCACGGCTACACCTTC. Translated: CASSQDIRHGYTF.

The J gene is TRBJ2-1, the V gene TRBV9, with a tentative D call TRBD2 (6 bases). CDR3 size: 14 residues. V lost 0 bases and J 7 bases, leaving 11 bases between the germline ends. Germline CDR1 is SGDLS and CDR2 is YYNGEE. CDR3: CASSVGGEGNEQFF. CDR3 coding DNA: TGTGCCAGCAGCGTAGGGGGGGAAGGGAATGAGCAGTTCTTC.

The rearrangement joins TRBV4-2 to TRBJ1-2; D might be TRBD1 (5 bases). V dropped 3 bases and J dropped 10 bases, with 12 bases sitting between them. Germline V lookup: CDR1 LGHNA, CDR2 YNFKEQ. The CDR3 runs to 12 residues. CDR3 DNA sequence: TGTGCCAGCAGCCACCAAGACAGCTACTACACCTTC. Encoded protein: CASSHQDSYYTF.

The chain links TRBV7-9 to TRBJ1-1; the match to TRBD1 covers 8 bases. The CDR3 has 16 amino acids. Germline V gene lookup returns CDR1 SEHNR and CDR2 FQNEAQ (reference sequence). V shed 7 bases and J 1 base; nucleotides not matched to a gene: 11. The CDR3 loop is CASTPFGQGKNTEAFF. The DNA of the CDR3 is TGTGCCAGCACCCCATTCGGACAGGGTAAGAACACTGAAGCTTTCTTT.

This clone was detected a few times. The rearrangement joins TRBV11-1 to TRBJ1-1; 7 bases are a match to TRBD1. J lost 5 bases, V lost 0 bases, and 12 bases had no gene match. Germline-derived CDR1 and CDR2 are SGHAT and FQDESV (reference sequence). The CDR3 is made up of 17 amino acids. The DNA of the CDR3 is TGTGCCAGCAGCTTAGCCAGGGGGGAGCCGTTCGGGACTGAAGCTTTCTTT. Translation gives CASSLARGEPFGTEAFF. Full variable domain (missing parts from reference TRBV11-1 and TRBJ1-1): EAEVAQSPRYKITEKSQAVAFWCDPISGHATLYWYRQILGQGPELLVQFQDESVVDDSQLPKDRFSAERLKGVDSTLKIQPAELGDSAMYLCASSLARGEPFGTEAFFGQGTRLTVV.

The CDR3 reads CASSTRTVNTEAFF. For the CDR3, the DNA is TGTGCCAGCAGCACCCGGACAGTGAACACTGAAGCTTTCTTT. This chain connects TRBV3-1 (or the pseudogene TRBV3-2) to TRBJ1-1, with D maybe TRBD1 (6 bases). Germline CDR1 reads LGHDT; CDR2 reads YNNKEL (reference sequence). The CDR3 runs 14 residues. Trimming shortened V by 5 bases and J by 0 bases, and 10 bases separated the two germline ends.

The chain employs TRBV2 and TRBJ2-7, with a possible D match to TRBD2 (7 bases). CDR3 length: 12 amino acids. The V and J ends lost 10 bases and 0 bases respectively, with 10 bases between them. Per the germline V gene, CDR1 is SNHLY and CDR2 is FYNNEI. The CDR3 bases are TGTGCCATTAGGGGGGGCTCCTACGAGCAGTACTTC. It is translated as CAIRGGSYEQYF.

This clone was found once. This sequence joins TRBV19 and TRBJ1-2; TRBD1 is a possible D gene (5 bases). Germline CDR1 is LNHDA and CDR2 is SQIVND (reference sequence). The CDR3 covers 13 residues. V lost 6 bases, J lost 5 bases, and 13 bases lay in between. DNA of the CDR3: TGTGCCAGTAGCCCTCCCGGGACGTATGGCTACACCTTC. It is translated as CASSPPGTYGYTF. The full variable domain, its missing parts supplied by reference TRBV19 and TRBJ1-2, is DGGITQSPKYLFRKEGQNVTLSCEQNLNHDAMYWYRQDPGQGLRLIYYSQIVNDFQKGDIAEGYSVSREKKESFPLTVTSAQKNPTAFYLCASSPPGTYGYTFGSGTRLTVV.

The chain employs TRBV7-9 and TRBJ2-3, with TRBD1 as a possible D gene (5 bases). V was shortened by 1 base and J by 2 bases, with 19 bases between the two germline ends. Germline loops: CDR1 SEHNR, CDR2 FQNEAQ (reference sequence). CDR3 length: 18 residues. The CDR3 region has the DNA TGTGCCAGCAGCTTAGTGGCTCGCAGGGCGGTTAACACAGATACGCAGTATTTT. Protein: CASSLVARRAVNTDTQYF.

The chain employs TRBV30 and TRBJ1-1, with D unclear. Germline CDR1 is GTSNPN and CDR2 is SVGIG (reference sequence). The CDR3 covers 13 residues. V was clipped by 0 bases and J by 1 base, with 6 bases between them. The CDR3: CAWSVGGNTEAFF. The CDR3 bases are TGTGCCTGGAGTGTCGGCGGGAACACTGAAGCTTTCTTT.

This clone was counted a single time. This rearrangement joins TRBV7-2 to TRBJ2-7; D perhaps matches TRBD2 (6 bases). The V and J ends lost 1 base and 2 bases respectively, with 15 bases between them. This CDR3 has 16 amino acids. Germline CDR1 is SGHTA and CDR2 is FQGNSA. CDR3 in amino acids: CASSLVSSETPYEQYF. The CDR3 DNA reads TGTGCCAGCAGCTTAGTGTCTAGCGAAACCCCCTACGAGCAGTACTTC.

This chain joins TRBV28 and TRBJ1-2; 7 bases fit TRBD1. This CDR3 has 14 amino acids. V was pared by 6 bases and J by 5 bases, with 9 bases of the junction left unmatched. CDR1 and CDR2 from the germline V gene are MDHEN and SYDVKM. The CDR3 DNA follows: TGTGCCAGCAGCCCCACAGGGGTTCGTTATGGCTACACCTTC. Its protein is CASSPTGVRYGYTF.

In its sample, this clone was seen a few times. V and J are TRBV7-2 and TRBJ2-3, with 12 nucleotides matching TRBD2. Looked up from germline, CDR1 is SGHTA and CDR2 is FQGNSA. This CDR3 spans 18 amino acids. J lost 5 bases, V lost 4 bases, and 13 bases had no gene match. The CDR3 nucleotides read TGTGCCAGCAGCTCTGGATTCCTACTAGCGGGAGGAAAAGATACGCAGTATTTT. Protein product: CASSSGFLLAGGKDTQYF.